One and the same sample provided the 18 T cell receptor beta chains below, sequenced in a study of cytomegalovirus exposure and HLA in healthy donors. The assay was immunoSEQ multiplex PCR, and TCRdb's table has in-frame clones only and misses some. In the table there are approximately 80,000 clones, approximately 93% of which are singletons. The sample comprised PBMCs. All receptors come from a woman younger than 45 in good health and CMV-seronegative.

The rearrangement links TRBV7-3 to TRBJ1-1, with D perhaps TRBD1 (6 bases). The CDR3 is 16 amino acids. Germline CDR1 is SGHTA and CDR2 is FQGTGA. V lost 2 bases to trimming and J lost 4 bases, with 17 bases between them. The CDR3 is CASSLDGGEGVTEAFF. The CDR3 DNA is TGTGCCAGCAGCTTAGATGGGGGCGAGGGTGTCACTGAAGCTTTCTTT.

This clone was found once. This chain connects TRBV27 to TRBJ2-6, with a weak D call TRBD2 (5 bases). Germline loops: CDR1 MNHEY, CDR2 SMNVEV (reference sequence). Trimming took off 2 bases at V and 1 base at J, with 6 bases between the two ends. CDR3 length: 15 residues. The CDR3 coding sequence is TGTGCCAGCAGTTTAAGAGGGTCTGGGGCCAACGTCCTGACTTTC. Its protein product is CASSLRGSGANVLTF.

The chain links TRBV13 to TRBJ2-1; TRBD2 matches 7 bases. V trimming: 5 bases; J trimming: 4 bases; junction bases outside the gene matches: 11. The germline V gene encodes CDR1 PRHDT and CDR2 FYEKMQ (reference sequence). The CDR3 consists of 16 residues. As DNA, the CDR3 is TGTGCCAGCAGCACTAGCGCCCTTAGGAGGTACAATGAGCAGTTCTTC. Amino acids: CASSTSALRRYNEQFF.

V is TRBV29-1 and J is TRBJ2-5, with D perhaps matching TRBD1 (5 bases). Per the germline V gene, CDR1 is SQVTM and CDR2 is ANQGSEA. This CDR3 has 13 amino acids. Trimming took 3 bases from V and 3 from J, leaving 11 bases between them. Written as DNA, the CDR3 is TGCAGCGTTGACCTGACAGCAAAAGAGACCCAGTACTTC. Translation gives CSVDLTAKETQYF.

The CDR3 DNA reads TGCGCCAGCACCAAATTCAAAGCGCCCCGAGGCACCGGGGAGCTGTTTTTT. Translated, it gives CASTKFKAPRGTGELFF. This chain uses TRBV10-2 with TRBJ2-2; D remains unclear. Germline V lookup: CDR1 WSHSY, CDR2 SAAADI. Trimming removed 7 bases at V and 4 bases at J, with 22 bases between. The CDR3 runs 17 residues.

This chain connects TRBV6-5 to TRBJ1-5; D ambiguous. Germline CDR1 and CDR2: MNHEY and SVGAGI. V lost 0 bases and J 0 bases, leaving 9 bases between the germline ends. This CDR3 contains 16 residues. The CDR3 DNA sequence: TGTGCCAGCAGTTACTCATCGGTTCATAGCAATCAGCCCCAGCATTTT. This encodes CASSYSSVHSNQPQHF.

The chain links TRBV2 to TRBJ1-2; D uncertain. V shed 6 bases and J shed 7 bases, with 21 bases lying between them. The CDR3 length is 15 residues. CDR1 and CDR2 (germline): SNHLY, FYNNEI. CDR3 DNA sequence: TGTGCCAGCAGCGACACAAGAATGTCTGCCTCTGGCTACACCTTC. Residues: CASSDTRMSASGYTF.

The chain recombines TRBV5-4 with TRBJ1-1, with TRBD1 matching over 11 bases. CDR3 length equals 14 residues. V shed 4 bases and J 5 bases; nucleotides not matched to a gene: 4. CDR1 and CDR2 from the germline V gene are SGHNT and YYREEE (reference sequence). The CDR3 sequence is CASSPGQGETEAFF. The CDR3 bases are TGTGCCAGCAGCCCGGGACAGGGGGAGACTGAAGCTTTCTTT. The full variable domain, its missing parts supplied by reference TRBV5-4 and TRBJ1-1, is ETGVTQSPTHLIKTRGQQVTLRCSSQSGHNTVSWYQQALGQGPQFIFQYYREEENGRGNFPPRFSGLQFPNYSSELNVNALELDDSALYLCASSPGQGETEAFFGQGTRLTVV.

The chain recombines TRBV7-6 with TRBJ2-1, with D tentatively TRBD2 (5 bases). Germline values: CDR1 SGHVS, CDR2 FNYEAQ. CDR3 size: 16 residues. Deletions cut 5 bases from V and 0 bases from J, with 14 bases between. This CDR3 is CASSPRIEGSYNEQFF. Here the CDR3 DNA reads TGTGCCAGCAGCCCCAGGATTGAGGGCTCCTACAATGAGCAGTTCTTC.

The CDR3 coding sequence is TGTGCCAGCAGTTCGGTGGAGACAGGTGGCAACTACGAGCAGTACTTC. Protein product: CASSSVETGGNYEQYF. J is TRBJ2-7 and V is TRBV27; possibly TRBD1 for D (6 bases). The CDR3 sequence is 16 residues long. Germline loops: CDR1 MNHEY, CDR2 SMNVEV (reference sequence). Trimming pared 4 bases from V and 3 bases from J, leaving 19 bases between.

The chain links TRBV10-2 to TRBJ2-2; 9 bases align to TRBD2. This CDR3 spans 17 amino acids. Germline CDR1 reads WSHSY; CDR2 reads SAAADI. Germline trimming cut 3 bases from V and 1 base from J; bases unmatched to any gene: 6. CDR3 region: CASSERAGGVNTGELFF. Here the CDR3 DNA reads TGCGCCAGCAGTGAAAGAGCGGGAGGTGTGAACACCGGGGAGCTGTTTTTT.

The rearrangement joins TRBV4-2 to TRBJ2-3, with 10 bases matching TRBD2. The CDR3 length is 17 residues. The germline gives CDR1 LGHNA, CDR2 YNFKEQ. V shed 0 bases and J 5 bases; nucleotides not matched to a gene: 8. DNA of the CDR3: TGTGCCAGCAGCCAAGAAACAGCGGGGGGGCTTGAAGATACGCAGTATTTT. Translated, it gives CASSQETAGGLEDTQYF.

The rearrangement joins TRBV15 to TRBJ2-7, with D perhaps TRBD1 (6 bases). Trimming removed 5 bases from V and 3 bases from J, with 26 bases in between. This CDR3 region has 18 residues. The germline V gene encodes CDR1 LNHNV and CDR2 YYDKDF (reference sequence). CDR3 nucleotide sequence: TGTGCCACCAGCGCAAGACTCCGTTCGCCACAGGGCAACTACGAGCAGTACTTC. Translation: CATSARLRSPQGNYEQYF.

The chain uses TRBV5-4 and TRBJ1-2, with 7 bases lining up with TRBD1. The V and J ends lost 2 bases and 3 bases, in that order; junction bases with no gene match: 7. This CDR3 has 15 amino acids. CDR1 and CDR2 (germline): SGHNT, YYREEE (reference sequence). The CDR3 nucleotides read TGTGCCAGCAGCTTCCCCGACAGGGCCCACTATGGCTACACCTTC. Translation gives CASSFPDRAHYGYTF. The entire variable domain, with the rest obtained from reference TRBV5-4 and TRBJ1-2, is as follows: ETGVTQSPTHLIKTRGQQVTLRCSSQSGHNTVSWYQQALGQGPQFIFQYYREEENGRGNFPPRFSGLQFPNYSSELNVNALELDDSALYLCASSFPDRAHYGYTFGSGTRLTVV.

The rearrangement uses TRBV28 and TRBJ1-1, with D possibly TRBD1 on 6 matching bases. With 6 bases removed from V and 10 bases from J, the gap between germline ends came to 27 bases. This CDR3 is built from 16 residues. Germline CDR1 is MDHEN and CDR2 is SYDVKM. The CDR3 protein is CASRAPGDPSDSGAFF. In nucleotides, the CDR3 is TGTGCCAGCAGAGCTCCAGGGGATCCCTCTGATTCGGGAGCTTTCTTT.

This chain connects TRBV7-9 to TRBJ1-3; D ambiguous. The V gene's germline CDR1 is SEHNR and CDR2 FQNEAQ (reference sequence). Trimming took off 4 bases at V and 0 bases at J, with 7 bases between the two ends. CDR3 length: 14 residues. The chain's CDR3 is CASSSEGSGNTIYF. The CDR3 bases are TGTGCCAGCAGCTCGGAGGGCTCTGGAAACACCATATATTTT.

V is TRBV5-6 and J is TRBJ1-2, with a weak D call TRBD1 (5 bases). CDR3 length: 13 amino acids. Germline V CDR1 and CDR2: SGHDT, YYEEEE. The V end lost 6 bases, the J end lost 2 bases, and 11 bases lay between the germline ends. The CDR3 region is CASTLGQNYGYTF. The CDR3 nucleotides are TGTGCCAGCACCCTGGGGCAGAACTATGGCTACACCTTC.

The chain carries TRBV15 and TRBJ1-1; no clear D. CDR3 length: 13 residues. The V and J ends lost 3 bases and 2 bases respectively, with 7 bases between them. Germline CDR1 LNHNV, CDR2 YYDKDF (reference sequence). CDR3 DNA: TGTGCCACCAGCAGCCGTCGTAACACTGAAGCTTTCTTT. Protein product: CATSSRRNTEAFF.